This T cell receptor (beta chain) was profiled in a study of regulatory T cells in long-lasting Graves disease (dated by TCRdb to about 2021). Broadly, across the study: Antithyroid drugs had been taken for less than 3 months by newly diagnosed Graves' disease patients. Peripheral blood TCR sequencing and RNA sequencing compared persistent Graves' disease patients with newly diagnosed Graves' disease patients. The study was conducted in China and was registered as a clinical trial. A total of 35 or so samples were covered by TCR sequencing, comprising approximately 13 persistent and roughly 20 newly diagnosed Graves' disease patients.

What the work shows at the level of the full study, not this receptor alone: More public clonotypes were shared among persistent patients (2,741) than among newly diagnosed patients (966). The authors noted that the small sample size was a limitation that may lower accuracy. Sequencing and analysis were restricted to the TCR beta chain. Preferential use of TRBV28, TRBJ1-2 and TRBJ2-5 was observed in persistent disease, whereas TRBV20-1 and TRBJ2-1 were favored in newly diagnosed disease. Because the primary lesion, thyroid tissue, could not be accessed, the study looked at peripheral blood alone. Compared with newly diagnosed patients, patients with persistent Graves' disease had lower TCR Shannon entropy and fewer highly expanded clones, which suggests clonal expansion.

This clonotype has a count of ten or more. It has no known antigen specificity. No clone much larger than this one lies a single base away; base qualities are absent. As encoded in the germline V gene, CDR1 is SNHLY while CDR2 is FYNNEI. The CDR3 contains 12 residues, cysteine and phenylalanine counted. The CDR3 DNA has 36 bases and is translated from base 1. The junction carries 9 bases between V and J, which are trimmed by 7 bases and 5 bases respectively. The time point label, read with the paper, signifies: newly diagnosed GD, antithyroid drugs for less than 3 months. For both TCR sequencing and RNA sequencing, RNA was extracted from PBMCs in TRIzol. Graves' disease was diagnosed according to American Thyroid Association guidelines. Patients were recruited from an endocrinology department in Xi'an, China. From each patient, around 9.3 milliliters of peripheral blood was collected into an EDTA anticoagulant tube. PBMCs were isolated by Ficoll Paque Plus density gradient separation without further T cell sorting. An Agilent 2100 Bioanalyzer and agarose gel were used to assess RNA quality, and a NanoDrop 2000 was used to measure RNA concentration.

Receptor libraries were prepared by multiplex PCR. Reads for this sample came from an Illumina HiSeq 4000. TCR beta libraries were built with iRepertoire HTBI primers and Arm-PCR amplification of CDR3 regions. PCR products were gel purified before sequencing. Under the source paper's analysis protocol: Across samples, roughly 60 TRBV and 15 or so TRBJ segments were identified and used for gene usage analysis of CDR3 amino acid clonotypes. COPE and FqMerger were used to merge the filtered high-quality paired reads into contigs. Contigs were aligned with BLAST to IMGT TRBV, TRBD and TRBJ reference genes, and CDR3 was defined per IMGT. Any clonotype with a frequency above 0.1% was classified as a highly expanded clone. Repertoire diversity was measured by Shannon entropy, and V-J evenness by the Gini coefficient. Public clonotypes were defined as clonotypes shared by more than one individual. The raw public data were reprocessed by TCRdb itself: fastp quality trimming at Q25, MiXCR clonotype calling, in-frame beta chains only. Entries that share a CDR3 protein sequence are merged under the most common genes and DNA. These V and J calls originate from TCRdb's pipeline instead of the authors' own analysis. The sample records 350,000 to 500,000 distinct CDR3 sequences, 13% to 15% of which are singletons. The top ten hold about 15% of the sample.

This same sample was also taken into another study, of T cells in Graves' hyperthyroidism and ophthalmopathy. The second paper states: Stable Graves' hyperthyroidism was defined as the absence of progression to ophthalmopathy over 18 months of follow-up. Hyperthyroidism patients were newly diagnosed, with disease duration under 2 months, and aged 18 to 65 years. Any patient with an uncontrolled infection, another autoimmune disease, pregnancy or lactation was excluded. Clinical symptoms, serum thyroxine and TRAb, thyroid ultrasound, and orbital computed tomography formed the basis for the diagnoses. The TCR CDR3 was subjected to a first round of RT-PCR using the HTBI primer set and the Qiagen OneStep RT-PCR kit. Most expanded thyroid clonotypes (frequency above 0.001) were also found in blood, which suggests that blood repertoires may mirror thyroid immune responses. Ophthalmopathy was separated from stable hyperthyroidism by a 13 V-J signature model, with about 88% sensitivity and roughly 81% specificity obtained in cross-validation and 80%/75% obtained in testing. During validation, the model predicted progression to ophthalmopathy a median of around 7 months ahead of onset, with around 71% sensitivity and 72% to 80% specificity. TCR V-J signatures able to tell the groups apart were searched for in a discovery cohort of 95 or so patients, of whom about 40 had Graves' ophthalmopathy and around 56 had stable Graves' hyperthyroidism. An independent validation cohort of about 19 hyperthyroidism patients and more than 15 patients who later progressed to ophthalmopathy tested prospective prediction of ophthalmopathy. For training and testing, the roughly 100 patients in the discovery cohort were randomly divided in a 7:3 ratio. The study also compared thyroid tissue and blood T-cell repertoires from five or six Graves' hyperthyroidism patients. Following sampling, methimazole starting at 30 mg daily was given to hyperthyroidism patients, and high-dose intravenous methylprednisolone was given to ophthalmopathy patients. A second multiplex PCR round built the libraries, followed by size selection and purification. Libraries were sequenced paired-end with 100 bp reads on an Illumina HiSeq2000. SOAPnuke was used to process the raw data, removing reads that contained adapters or uncalled bases, had a mean Phred below 15, or lacked an exact match to the constant primer or identifier. COPE v1.2.5 was used to merge the high-quality paired reads, and each unique nucleotide sequence was defined as a clonotype. MiTCR v1.1 was used to align clonotypes to the IMGT TRBV, TRBD and TRBJ reference segments. The analysis was restricted to V-J combinations with a frequency above 0.0001, which together covered over 99% of the repertoires. A TCS score was defined as the ratio between F50 (clonal expansion) and ExV (chaos), using BLOSUM62-based TCRdist between CDR3 peptides within each V-J. Welch's t-statistics and random forest reduced fewer than 550 V-J features to roughly 13, which were used in a naive Bayes classifier (R e1071). Sample size was not statistically predetermined, and blinding of investigators to group allocation was not performed. According to the paper, TCR Vbeta CDR3 sequencing was carried out on 120 to 150 peripheral blood samples, which came from under 50 ophthalmopathy, 80 or so hyperthyroidism and approximately 17 progressor patients.

This sample comprised peripheral blood mononuclear cells (PBMCs), obtained at new diagnosis, from a patient treated with antithyroid drugs. The source is a woman aged 50 to 60 with Graves disease. Donor details come from another sample of the same person, matched by shared clones. The chain is assembled from TRBV2 and TRBJ2-1; the D gene is perhaps TRBD1, from 6 matching bases. Here the CDR3 is given as CASNRQDNEQFF. The sequenced DNA: TGTGCCAGCAATAGACAGGACAATGAGCAGTTCTTC.